One sample yielded the 9 T cell receptor beta chains listed below, sequenced in a study of cytomegalovirus exposure and HLA in healthy donors. The PCR was carried out with 60 Vbeta primers and 13 Jbeta primers. Here immunoSEQ multiplex PCR was the method, and the copy in TCRdb shows in-frame clones only, minus some. The profile covers some 160,000 clones, with around three quarters appearing a single time and approximately 1.5% taken by the ten largest. The sequenced sample consisted of PBMCs. Receptors originate from a man aged 40-49 years in good health and CMV-seronegative.

Only one count was recorded for this clone. The J gene is TRBJ2-1, the V gene TRBV14; 9 bases map to TRBD2. This CDR3 comprises 18 residues. Trimming took 4 bases from V and 4 from J; bases not matched to a gene: 14. In germline, CDR1 is SGHDN, CDR2 FVKESK. The CDR3 sequence is CASSPMRVAGVPYNEQFF. CDR3 coding DNA: TGTGCCAGCAGCCCCATGAGGGTAGCGGGAGTCCCTTACAATGAGCAGTTCTTC.

The genes are TRBV19 and TRBJ2-7, with D unresolved. The CDR3 runs to 11 residues. Germline V gene data show CDR1 as LNHDA and CDR2 as SQIVND (reference sequence). Trimming left V 6 bases short and J 0 bases short, with 3 bases between. The CDR3 DNA reads TGTGCCAGTAGCGGCTCCTACGAGCAGTACTTC. Its protein is CASSGSYEQYF.

V gene TRBV5-1 combines with J gene TRBJ2-7; D remains unclear. The length of the CDR3 is 12 residues. V dropped 2 bases and J dropped 1 base, with 4 bases sitting between them. Germline CDR1 SGHRS, CDR2 YFSETQ. CDR3: CASSLESYEQYF. DNA of the CDR3: TGCGCCAGCAGCTTAGAGTCCTACGAGCAGTACTTC.

The V and J genes are TRBV27 and TRBJ1-6; D is unclear. The CDR3 has 14 residues. Germline values: CDR1 MNHEY, CDR2 SMNVEV (reference sequence). The V and J ends lost 3 bases and 8 bases respectively, with 11 bases between them. For the CDR3, the DNA is TGTGCCAGCAGTTTGGAAGGGAGCTATTCACCCCTCCACTTT. Its protein product is CASSLEGSYSPLHF.

The chain combines TRBV13 with TRBJ1-2; D is uncertain. V lost 5 bases and J lost 2, with 15 bases in between. From germline, CDR1 is PRHDT and CDR2 FYEKMQ (reference sequence). The CDR3 is made up of 15 amino acids. The CDR3 coding sequence is TGTGCCAGCAGCGGCCCTCCATTTCCCAACTATGGCTACACCTTC. This codes for CASSGPPFPNYGYTF.

This chain joins TRBV6-1 and TRBJ1-1, with D perhaps TRBD1 (6 bases). V was pared by 6 bases and J by 4 bases, with 12 bases between. The germline gives CDR1 MNHNS, CDR2 SASEGT. The CDR3 spans 13 residues. The CDR3 protein is CASSRDRSTEAFF. The CDR3 DNA follows: TGTGCCAGCAGCCGTGACAGGTCCACTGAAGCTTTCTTT.

The gene calls are TRBV7-8 and TRBJ2-7, with a weak D call TRBD1 (6 bases). Germline V gives CDR1 SGHVS, CDR2 FQNEAQ. Trimming removed 5 bases from V and 0 bases from J, with 11 bases in between. The CDR3 loop spans 14 amino acids. The CDR3 protein is CASSGDRSSYEQYF. Here the CDR3 DNA reads TGTGCCAGCAGCGGCGACAGGAGCTCCTACGAGCAGTACTTC.

This chain links TRBV2 with TRBJ2-1; D is ambiguous. Trimming took 7 bases from V and 6 from J, leaving 19 bases between them. This CDR3 has 15 amino acids. Per germline, CDR1 SNHLY and CDR2 FYNNEI. CDR3 sequence reads: CASTPRSSFGNEQFF. The CDR3 DNA is TGTGCCAGCACCCCTCGGAGTTCATTTGGCAATGAGCAGTTCTTC.

This clone was detected only once. The genes are TRBV2 and TRBJ2-2, with D possibly TRBD1 on 6 matching bases. With 4 bases removed from V and 0 bases from J, the gap between germline ends came to 18 bases. Germline V gene lookup returns CDR1 SNHLY and CDR2 FYNNEI. CDR3 size: 18 residues. The CDR3 region has the DNA TGTGCCAGCAGTGTACCGTCAGGGGTATACGCGAACACCGGGGAGCTGTTTTTT. Its translation: CASSVPSGVYANTGELFF. The whole variable domain, remainder taken from reference TRBV2 and TRBJ2-2, is EPEVTQTPSHQVTQMGQEVILRCVPISNHLYFYWYRQILGQKVEFLVSFYNNEISEKSEIFDDQFSVERPDGSNFTLKIRSTKLEDSAMYFCASSVPSGVYANTGELFFGEGSRLTVL.